One sample yielded the 12 T cell receptor beta chains listed below, sequenced in a study of shared clonotypes between healthy human individuals. The repertoire was sequenced with immunoSEQ multiplex PCR; TCRdb's copy has only in-frame clones and lacks some. Seen here are over a million clones, roughly 96% observed once, and the top ten hold 1% to 1.5%. The material sequenced was naive CD4+ T cells sorted from blood. The subset: CD45RA+ positively selected. These receptors originate from a man under 40 in good health.

About this clone itself: The same CDR3 arises from other DNA sequences in this sample as well. J is TRBJ2-3 and V is TRBV5-1, with a possible D match to TRBD2 (5 bases). Trimming took off 0 bases at V and 0 bases at J, with 8 bases between the two ends. The CDR3 extends over 15 amino acids. The germline CDR1 and CDR2 sequences are SGHRS and YFSETQ. In DNA, the CDR3 is TGCGCCAGCAGCTTGGTCTCGGGGAGCACAGATACGCAGTATTTT. Residues: CASSLVSGSTDTQYF. The variable domain in full, completed from reference TRBV5-1 and TRBJ2-3, reads KAGVTQTPRYLIKTRGQQVTLSCSPISGHRSVSWYQQTPGQGLQFLFEYFSETQRNKGNFPGRFSGRQFSNSRSEMNVSTLELGDSALYLCASSLVSGSTDTQYFGPGTRLTVL.

The chain couples TRBV4-2 to TRBJ2-7, with D unclear. The CDR3 runs to 13 residues. V dropped 1 base and J dropped 6 bases, with 10 bases sitting between them. Germline-derived CDR1 and CDR2 are LGHNA and YNFKEQ. The CDR3 bases are TGTGCCAGCAGCCAAGCCCGAGTAGGCGAGCAGTACTTC. This encodes CASSQARVGEQYF.

Only one count was recorded for this clone. J is TRBJ2-1 and V is TRBV10-3; 10 nucleotides line up with TRBD2. This CDR3 has 18 amino acids. J gave up 6 bases and V 7 bases, and 18 bases lay outside the gene matches. Germline V gives CDR1 ENHRY, CDR2 SYGVKD. The CDR3, as DNA: TGTGCCATCACCGAAGGGGTAGCGGGAGGCCCACAGGCCAATGAGCAGTTCTTC. This encodes CAITEGVAGGPQANEQFF.

Comments on this clone: The germline gene is not matched at one end of the junction; a read error may be the cause. The chain's CDR3 is CASSQEVRVSYEQYF. DNA of the CDR3: TGCGCCAGCAGCCAAGAGGTGCGGGTTTCCTACGAGCAGTACTTC. The J gene is TRBJ2-7, the V gene TRBV5-4; tentative D call: TRBD2 (5 bases). The V gene's germline CDR1 is SGHNT and CDR2 YYREEE (reference sequence). The length of the CDR3 is 15 residues.

This rearrangement joins TRBV18 to TRBJ2-1; 9 bases are a match to TRBD2. CDR3 length: 14 amino acids. Germline assignment: CDR1 KGHSH and CDR2 LQKENI. The ends lost 6 bases at V and 6 bases at J; junction bases unmatched: 6. Here the CDR3 DNA reads TGTGCCAGCTCGCGGGAGGGCCAGTCCAATGAGCAGTTCTTC. It translates to CASSREGQSNEQFF.

The V call is TRBV4-1, the J call TRBJ1-5; the D gene is possibly TRBD1 (5 bases). With 5 bases removed from V and 0 bases from J, the gap between germline ends came to 14 bases. Germline CDR1 reads MGHRA; CDR2 reads YSYEKL. The length of the CDR3 is 16 residues. DNA for the CDR3: TGCGCCAGCAGCAATACCGGGACTATTAGCAATCAGCCCCAGCATTTT. It encodes CASSNTGTISNQPQHF.

The V and J genes are TRBV9 and TRBJ1-3, with D possibly matching TRBD1 (6 bases). V was trimmed by 4 bases and J by 8 bases, leaving 16 bases between them. CDR3 length equals 14 residues. Per the germline V gene, CDR1 is SGDLS and CDR2 is YYNGEE. For the CDR3, the DNA is TGTGCCAGCAGCCCTAGACCGGGGGCGGACACCATATATTTT. Amino acids: CASSPRPGADTIYF.

The rearrangement joins TRBV18 to TRBJ2-2, with 10 nucleotides matching TRBD2. Germline V gene data show CDR1 as KGHSH and CDR2 as LQKENI. After removal of 6 bases from V and 1 base from J, the junction contained 8 bases not matched to a gene. This CDR3 spans 17 amino acids. CDR3 DNA: TGTGCCAGCTCCCGTACTAGCGGGACCAAGAACACCGGGGAGCTGTTTTTT. It specifies CASSRTSGTKNTGELFF.

This sequence joins TRBV7-9 and TRBJ2-7, with D hard to call. Trimming removed 4 bases at V and 4 bases at J, with 14 bases between. The germline CDR1 and CDR2 sequences are SEHNR and FQNEAQ (reference sequence). The CDR3 is 14 amino acids. CDR3 sequence (DNA): TGTGCCAGCAGCTCAAAAACTCCCATTTACGAGCAGTACTTC. As protein: CASSSKTPIYEQYF.

This chain uses TRBV9 with TRBJ1-2, with a weak D call TRBD1 (6 bases). CDR1 is SGDLS, CDR2 YYNGEE, per germline. This CDR3 is built from 15 residues. The germline V and J ends were trimmed by 3 bases and 0 bases, with 12 bases remaining between them. In DNA, the CDR3 is TGTGCCAGCAGCGGCCGGGACACCGCTAACTATGGCTACACCTTC. Protein product: CASSGRDTANYGYTF.

The sample holds one count of this clone. The V and J genes are TRBV18 and TRBJ1-1, with D unresolved. Germline CDR1 is KGHSH and CDR2 is LQKENI. CDR3 length: 13 residues. V was trimmed by 3 bases and J by 5 bases, leaving 10 bases between them. The CDR3 protein is CASSPEAGTEAFF. CDR3 nucleotide sequence: TGTGCCAGCTCACCGGAGGCAGGTACTGAAGCTTTCTTT.

The chain recombines TRBV6-1 with TRBJ2-3, with 7 bases identical to TRBD2. V was clipped by 1 base and J by 2 bases; unmatched bases: 3. The CDR3 spans 15 residues. CDR1 is MNHNS and CDR2 is SASEGT in the germline V gene. CDR3 coding DNA: TGTGCCAGCAGTGAAGGGGGGAGGGACACAGATACGCAGTATTTT. Translated: CASSEGGRDTDTQYF.